This record concerns one T cell receptor beta chain sequence. The antigen is undetermined. V gave up 7 bases and J gave up 2 bases; unmatched junction bases: 5. The CDR3 spans 13 residues. Germline CDR1 and CDR2: SEHNR and FQNEAQ (reference sequence). This specimen belongs to a study of PD-1 blockade in classical Hodgkin lymphoma. Findings of the study overall: Newly diagnosed patients reportedly had lower baseline TCR diversity than healthy donors.

Time point specified: cycle 4 day 1 (C4D1), after less than 7 weeks of nivolumab. All the patients suffered relapse after autologous stem cell transplantation, and brentuximab vedotin exposure differed. The protocol was immunoSEQ multiplex PCR, while the TCRdb copy is restricted to in-frame clones and leaves out a portion. This table has approximately 26,000 clones, around 77% appearing once. Sequencing used peripheral blood mononuclear cells (PBMCs), obtained before the fourth cycle of nivolumab. The TCR was taken from a human donor with classical Hodgkin lymphoma. The V call is TRBV7-9, the J call TRBJ2-7; TRBD1 matches at 7 bases. Written as DNA, the CDR3 is TGTGCCAGCACGTCCGGGACAGCCTACGAGCAGTACTTC. It codes for CASTSGTAYEQYF.